One sample yielded the 29 T cell receptor beta chains listed below, sequenced in a study of blood T cell repertoires in COVID-19. Measured with immunoSEQ multiplex PCR; TCRdb has only the in-frame clones, and not every one. In the table there are tens of thousands of clones, over 65% of which are singletons. Specimen: peripheral blood. These receptors originate from a woman aged 70 to 79 with acute or convalescent COVID-19.

V usage is TRBV7-9 and J usage is TRBJ1-4; D not certain. The CDR3 runs 16 residues. The germline CDR1 and CDR2 sequences are SEHNR and FQNEAQ (reference sequence). The ends were cut back, 5 bases at V and 2 bases at J, with 15 bases in the middle. DNA of the CDR3: TGTGCCAGCAGCCAAAGCGGCGGGAACACTAATGAAAAACTGTTTTTT. Translation gives CASSQSGGNTNEKLFF.

J is TRBJ1-1 and V is TRBV10-3; possibly TRBD1 for D (6 bases). CDR3 length equals 14 residues. The V and J ends lost 7 bases and 1 base respectively, with 13 bases between them. The germline V gene has CDR1 ENHRY and CDR2 SYGVKD. CDR3 protein: CAITPDSPNTEAFF. CDR3 coding DNA: TGTGCCATCACTCCGGACAGCCCGAACACTGAAGCTTTCTTT.

This chain uses TRBV27 with TRBJ2-1; 11 nucleotides align to TRBD2. CDR1 and CDR2 from the germline V gene are MNHEY and SMNVEV (reference sequence). The CDR3 is 16 amino acids. J gave up 4 bases and V 4 bases, and 6 bases lay outside the gene matches. CDR3: CASSWLAGGLYNEQFF. The CDR3 bases are TGTGCCAGCAGTTGGCTAGCGGGAGGACTATACAATGAGCAGTTCTTC.

The chain couples TRBV2 to TRBJ2-1, with D perhaps matching TRBD2 (5 bases). Germline CDR1 and CDR2: SNHLY and FYNNEI. The V and J ends lost 8 bases and 4 bases respectively, with 12 bases between them. CDR3 size: 13 residues. The chain's CDR3 is CASSGISYNEQFF. CDR3 sequence (DNA): TGTGCCAGCTCCGGGATTTCGTACAATGAGCAGTTCTTC.

V and J are TRBV28 and TRBJ2-7; 8 bases align to TRBD2. The CDR3 runs to 16 residues. The germline V gene encodes CDR1 MDHEN and CDR2 SYDVKM. With 3 bases clipped from V and 2 bases from J, the junction kept 9 bases outside the gene matches. CDR3 coding DNA: TGTGCCAGCAGTTTCTCACGGGGGGGCCGTCCCTACGAGCAGTACGTC. This encodes CASSFSRGGRPYEQYV.

J is TRBJ2-2 and V is TRBV28; tentative D call: TRBD2 (5 bases). The CDR3 runs 15 residues. The germline V and J ends were trimmed by 6 bases and 5 bases, with 16 bases remaining between them. The V gene's germline CDR1 is MDHEN and CDR2 SYDVKM. CDR3 sequence: CASSQWAGRTGELFF. The CDR3 DNA reads TGTGCCAGCAGCCAATGGGCGGGTAGGACCGGGGAGCTGTTTTTT.

V usage is TRBV10-2 and J usage is TRBJ2-1; no clear D gene. V lost 0 bases to trimming and J lost 15 bases, with 12 bases between them. The CDR3 consists of 12 residues. Looked up from germline, CDR1 is WSHSY and CDR2 is SAAADI. The CDR3 region is CASSESNLGLFF. The CDR3 DNA reads as TGCGCCAGCAGTGAGTCAAATCTAGGTCTGTTCTTC.

This rearrangement joins TRBV5-8 to TRBJ2-5, with D maybe TRBD2 (5 bases). V lost 0 bases, J lost 2 bases, and 14 bases lay in between. CDR3 length: 16 residues. Germline V lookup: CDR1 SGHTS, CDR2 YDEGEE. CDR3 loop: CASSLVSPEAQETQYF. CDR3 coding DNA: TGTGCCAGCAGCTTGGTGTCTCCGGAGGCACAAGAGACCCAGTACTTC.

The chain joins TRBV7-2 to TRBJ1-5; D might be TRBD1 (6 bases). Germline lookup yields CDR1 SGHTA and CDR2 FQGNSA. V lost 5 bases, J lost 6 bases, and 17 bases lay in between. The CDR3 is 15 residues long. CDR3 DNA sequence: TGTGCCAGCAGCCGGTACAGGGAGAAGGGTCAGCCCCAGCATTTT. This codes for CASSRYREKGQPQHF.

This sequence joins TRBV6-5 and TRBJ1-1; D remains ambiguous. V was shortened by 6 bases and J by 7 bases, with 15 bases between the two germline ends. Germline-derived CDR1 and CDR2 are MNHEY and SVGAGI. The CDR3 loop spans 13 amino acids. CDR3: CASSPTKRVEAFF. For the CDR3, the DNA is TGTGCCAGCAGCCCGACCAAGCGAGTTGAAGCTTTCTTT.

This CDR3 is CASSLGRTGIGTGELFF. The CDR3 DNA is TGTGCCAGCAGCTTAGGCCGGACAGGGATAGGCACCGGGGAGCTGTTTTTT. The V call is TRBV11-3, the J call TRBJ2-2; 8 bases agree with TRBD1. Germline V lookup: CDR1 SGHNT, CDR2 YENEEA. The V segment lost 1 base and the J segment 4 bases; nucleotides outside the gene matches: 8. This CDR3 contains 17 residues.

This sequence joins TRBV5-1 and TRBJ1-2; TRBD1 might be the D (6 bases). The CDR3 has 14 residues. The germline V and J ends were trimmed by 0 bases and 6 bases, with 12 bases remaining between them. The germline V gene encodes CDR1 SGHRS and CDR2 YFSETQ. The CDR3 region has the DNA TGCGCCAGCAGCTTGGCACAGGGCTTCGATGGCTACACCTTC. This codes for CASSLAQGFDGYTF.

The chain employs TRBV10-2 and TRBJ2-7; the D gene is possibly TRBD2 (6 bases). Trimming removed 2 bases at V and 6 bases at J, with 11 bases between. Per the germline V gene, CDR1 is WSHSY and CDR2 is SAAADI. There are 13 residues in the CDR3. The CDR3 is CASSEASDGEQYV. The DNA of the CDR3 is TGCGCCAGCAGTGAGGCTAGCGATGGCGAGCAGTACGTC.

The chain has TRBV7-8 and TRBJ2-7, with D uncertain. The CDR3 length is 16 residues. The V end lost 3 bases, the J end lost 0 bases, and 15 bases lay between the germline ends. Germline assignment: CDR1 SGHVS and CDR2 FQNEAQ. CDR3 sequence: CASSFELPKSSYEQYV. For the CDR3, the DNA is TGTGCCAGCAGCTTTGAACTCCCCAAAAGCTCCTACGAGCAGTACGTC.

This chain links TRBV5-6 with TRBJ2-5; the match to TRBD1 covers 7 bases. The V and J ends lost 3 bases and 1 base, in that order; junction bases with no gene match: 6. Germline CDR1 reads SGHDT; CDR2 reads YYEEEE. The CDR3 contains 15 residues. The CDR3 bases are TGTGCCAGCAGCTCGACGGGACAGTTCCAAGAGACCCAGTACTTC. Its translation is CASSSTGQFQETQYF. The variable domain in full, completed from reference TRBV5-6 and TRBJ2-5, reads DAGVTQSPTHLIKTRGQQVTLRCSPKSGHDTVSWYQQALGQGPQFIFQYYEEEERQRGNFPDRFSGHQFPNYSSELNVNALLLGDSALYLCASSSTGQFQETQYFGPGTRLLVL.

The chain uses TRBV6-5 and TRBJ1-3; D is uncertain. V was shortened by 2 bases and J by 2 bases, with 13 bases between the two germline ends. The V gene's germline CDR1 is MNHEY and CDR2 SVGAGI. The CDR3 covers 16 residues. In DNA, the CDR3 is TGTGCCAGCAGTTACGACGCCAGGAAGGCTGGAAACACCATATATTTT. Encoded protein: CASSYDARKAGNTIYF.

This rearrangement joins TRBV9 to TRBJ2-1; 8 bases line up with TRBD2. CDR1 and CDR2 (germline): SGDLS, YYNGEE. J was trimmed by 2 bases and V by 4 bases; bases with no gene match: 8. CDR3 length: 16 residues. CDR3 loop: CASSSSSGSPYNEQFF. The CDR3 nucleotides are TGTGCCAGCAGCTCGTCGAGCGGGAGTCCCTACAATGAGCAGTTCTTC.

This chain connects TRBV6-2 or TRBV6-3 to TRBJ2-1; D ambiguous. From germline, CDR1 is MNHEY and CDR2 SVGEGT. There are 11 residues in the CDR3. V was shortened by 4 bases and J by 8 bases, with 6 bases between the two germline ends. The chain's CDR3 is CASSLVYEQFF. The CDR3 nucleotides are TGTGCCAGCAGTTTAGTCTATGAGCAGTTCTTC.

This clone is a singleton in its sample. V gene TRBV5-1 combines with J gene TRBJ1-2; no reliable D call. The length of the CDR3 is 16 residues. Trimming pared 2 bases from V and 8 bases from J, leaving 22 bases between. Germline values: CDR1 SGHRS, CDR2 YFSETQ. The CDR3 loop is CASSFTVEGGAGGYTF. The DNA of the CDR3 is TGCGCCAGCAGCTTCACTGTTGAGGGAGGAGCAGGAGGCTACACCTTC.

The chain has TRBV7-9 and TRBJ1-5; 7 bases are a match to TRBD1. J lost 3 bases, V lost 6 bases, and 5 bases had no gene match. Germline V gene sequence: CDR1 SEHNR, CDR2 FQNEAQ (reference sequence). The CDR3 consists of 14 residues. CDR3 residues: CASSGGTDNQPQHF. CDR3 nucleotide sequence: TGTGCCAGCAGTGGGGGGACAGACAATCAGCCCCAGCATTTT. Full variable domain (outside the CDR3, taken from reference TRBV7-9 and TRBJ1-5): DTGVSQNPRHKITKRGQNVTFRCDPISEHNRLYWYRQTLGQGPEFLTYFQNEAQLEKSRLLSDRFSAERPKGSFSTLEIQRTEQGDSAMYLCASSGGTDNQPQHFGDGTRLSIL.

This rearrangement joins TRBV4-1 to TRBJ2-5; D may be TRBD2 (6 bases). Germline-derived CDR1 and CDR2 are MGHRA and YSYEKL. V lost 2 bases and J 5 bases, leaving 15 bases between the germline ends. The CDR3 spans 15 residues. The CDR3 spells CASSQRAGSGETQYF. The CDR3 nucleotides are TGCGCCAGCAGCCAACGCGCGGGGTCGGGGGAGACCCAGTACTTC.

This clone was seen more than once but under ten times. The gene calls are TRBV6-6 and TRBJ2-5, with 8 bases fitting TRBD2. The CDR3 consists of 14 residues. In germline, CDR1 is MNHNY, CDR2 SVGAGI (reference sequence). The V segment lost 5 bases and the J segment 7 bases; nucleotides outside the gene matches: 9. CDR3 sequence reads: CASSVAGSKMTQYF. CDR3 sequence (DNA): TGTGCCAGCAGTGTAGCGGGAAGCAAGATGACCCAGTACTTC.

The rearrangement links TRBV5-4 to TRBJ2-1, with 7 bases fitting TRBD1. The CDR3 has 15 residues. The V and J ends lost 0 bases and 5 bases, in that order; junction bases with no gene match: 5. CDR1 SGHNT and CDR2 YYREEE come from the germline V gene (reference sequence). The DNA for the CDR3 is TGTGCCAGCAGCTTGGCCGGGACAGCTAACAATGAGCAGTTCTTC. It translates to CASSLAGTANNEQFF.

The chain recombines TRBV18 with TRBJ2-7; 7 bases agree with TRBD1. There are 14 residues in the CDR3. Losses at the gene ends were 5 bases for V and 4 bases for J; bases not matched to a gene: 8. Germline V gives CDR1 KGHSH, CDR2 LQKENI. CDR3 protein: CASSSSTGRYEQYV. The CDR3 coding sequence is TGTGCCAGCTCATCCTCGACAGGGCGGTACGAGCAGTACGTC.

The V call is TRBV2, the J call TRBJ1-1; no clear D gene. CDR1 and CDR2 from the germline V gene are SNHLY and FYNNEI. V lost 1 base, J lost 1 base, and 7 bases lay in between. The CDR3 spans 14 residues. The CDR3 spells CASSEVGRNTEAFF. The DNA for the CDR3 is TGTGCCAGCAGTGAAGTGGGGAGGAACACTGAAGCTTTCTTT. The full variable domain, completed using reference TRBV2 and TRBJ1-1, is EPEVTQTPSHQVTQMGQEVILRCVPISNHLYFYWYRQILGQKVEFLVSFYNNEISEKSEIFDDQFSVERPDGSNFTLKIRSTKLEDSAMYFCASSEVGRNTEAFFGQGTRLTVV.

In this sample, this clone turned up a few times. The J gene is TRBJ1-6, the V gene TRBV5-1, with 11 bases matching TRBD1. V lost 3 bases and J lost 6; bases outside the gene matches: 11. The germline gives CDR1 SGHRS, CDR2 YFSETQ. CDR3 length: 18 residues. This CDR3 is CASSSKDRGRVRNSPLHF. In nucleotides, the CDR3 is TGCGCCAGCAGCTCTAAGGACAGGGGGCGAGTCCGTAATTCACCCCTCCACTTT.

V and J are TRBV15 and TRBJ2-7, with TRBD2 matching 13 bases. With 3 bases clipped from V and 0 bases from J, the junction kept 11 bases outside the gene matches. This CDR3 has 19 amino acids. Germline loops: CDR1 LNHNV, CDR2 YYDKDF (reference sequence). CDR3 amino acids: CATSSGLAGVGGGSYEQYV. Here the CDR3 DNA reads TGTGCCACCAGCAGTGGACTAGCGGGAGTCGGCGGGGGCTCCTACGAGCAGTACGTC.

This clone came up once. The CDR3 DNA reads as TGCGCCAGCAGCTCGAACAGGGGAACCGGGGAGCTGTTTTTT. Residues: CASSSNRGTGELFF. This chain uses TRBV5-1 with TRBJ2-2, with TRBD1 matching 7 bases. The CDR3 consists of 14 residues. The V gene's germline CDR1 is SGHRS and CDR2 YFSETQ. V trimming: 3 bases; J trimming: 5 bases; junction bases outside the gene matches: 4.

The genes are TRBV6-6 and TRBJ1-1; D not certain. CDR1 MNHNY and CDR2 SVGAGI come from the germline V gene (reference sequence). Trimming shortened V by 2 bases and J by 0 bases, and 7 bases separated the two germline ends. The CDR3 has 14 amino acids. The CDR3 DNA reads as TGTGCCAGCAGTTACGAGGGTGTGAACACTGAAGCTTTCTTT. Protein product: CASSYEGVNTEAFF.